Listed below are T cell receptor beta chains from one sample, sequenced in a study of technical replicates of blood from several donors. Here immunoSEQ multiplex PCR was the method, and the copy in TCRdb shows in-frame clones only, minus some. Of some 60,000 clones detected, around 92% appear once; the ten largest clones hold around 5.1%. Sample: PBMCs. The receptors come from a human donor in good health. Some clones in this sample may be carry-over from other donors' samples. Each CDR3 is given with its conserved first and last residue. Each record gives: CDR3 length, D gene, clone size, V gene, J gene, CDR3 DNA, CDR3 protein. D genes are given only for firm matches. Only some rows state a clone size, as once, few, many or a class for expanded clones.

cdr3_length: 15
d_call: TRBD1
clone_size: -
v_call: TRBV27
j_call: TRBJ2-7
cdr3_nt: TGTGCCAGCAGAGCGATCGACAGGGAATGGCGGGAGCAGTACTTC
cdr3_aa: CASRAIDREWREQYF

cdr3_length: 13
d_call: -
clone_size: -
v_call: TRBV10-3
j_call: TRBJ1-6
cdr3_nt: TGTGCCAGCCTGGCGGGGGAGAATTCACCCCTCCACTTT
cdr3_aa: CASLAGENSPLHF

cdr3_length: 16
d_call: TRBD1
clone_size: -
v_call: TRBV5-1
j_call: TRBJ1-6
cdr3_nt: TGCGCCAGCAGCTTGGAGGGGGCACCCTATAATTCACCCCTCCACTTT
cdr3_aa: CASSLEGAPYNSPLHF

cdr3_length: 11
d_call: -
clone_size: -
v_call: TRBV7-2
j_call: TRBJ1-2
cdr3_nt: TGTGCCAGCAGCTCCACTATAAGCTACACCTTC
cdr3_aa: CASSSTISYTF

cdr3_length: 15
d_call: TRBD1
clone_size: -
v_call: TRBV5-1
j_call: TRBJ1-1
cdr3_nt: TGCGCCAGCAGCTTCCGGACAGGGCAACTCACTGAAGCTTTCTTT
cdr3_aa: CASSFRTGQLTEAFF

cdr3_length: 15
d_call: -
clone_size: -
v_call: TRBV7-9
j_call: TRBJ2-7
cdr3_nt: TGTGCCAGCAGCTCAAGGACAGCCTTAGACTACGAGCAGTACTTC
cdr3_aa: CASSSRTALDYEQYF

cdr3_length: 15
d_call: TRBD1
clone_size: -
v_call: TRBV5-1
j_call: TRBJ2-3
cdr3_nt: TGCGCCAGCAGCTTGGGGAGACAGGGCTCAGATACGCAGTATTTT
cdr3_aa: CASSLGRQGSDTQYF

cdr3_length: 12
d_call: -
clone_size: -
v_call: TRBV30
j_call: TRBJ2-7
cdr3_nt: TGTGCCTGGAGTGTAGGGGCGTACGAGCAGTACTTC
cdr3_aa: CAWSVGAYEQYF

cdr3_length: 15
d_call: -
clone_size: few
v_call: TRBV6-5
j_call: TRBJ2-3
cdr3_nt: TGTGCCAGCAGTTACTCGCGGGGATTCACGGATACGCAGTATTTT
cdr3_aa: CASSYSRGFTDTQYF

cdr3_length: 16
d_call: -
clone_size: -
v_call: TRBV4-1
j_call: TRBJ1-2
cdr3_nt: TGCGCCAGCAGCCCCGAGGGTCGGGGGGCTAACTATGGCTACACCTTC
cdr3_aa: CASSPEGRGANYGYTF

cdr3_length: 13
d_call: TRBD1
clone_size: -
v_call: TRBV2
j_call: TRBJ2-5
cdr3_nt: TGTGCCAGCATCAGGGACAGGGACGAGACCCAGTACTTC
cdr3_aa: CASIRDRDETQYF

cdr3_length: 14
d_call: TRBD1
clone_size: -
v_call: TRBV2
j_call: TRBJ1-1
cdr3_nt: TGTGCCAGCAGGGGACAGGGCCGGGGCACTGAAGCTTTCTTT
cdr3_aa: CASRGQGRGTEAFF

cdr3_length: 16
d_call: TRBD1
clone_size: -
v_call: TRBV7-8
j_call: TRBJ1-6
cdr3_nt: TGTGCCAGCAGCAACCGGCCGGGACAGGGTGGTCCACCCCTCCACTTT
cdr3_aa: CASSNRPGQGGPPLHF

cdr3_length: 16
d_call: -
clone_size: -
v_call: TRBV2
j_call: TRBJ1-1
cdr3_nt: TGTGCCAGCAGTAAAGAGCAGGGTTTCCCGAACACTGAAGCTTTCTTT
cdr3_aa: CASSKEQGFPNTEAFF

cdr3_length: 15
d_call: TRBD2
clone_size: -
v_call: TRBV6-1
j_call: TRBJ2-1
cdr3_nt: TGTGCCAGCAGTCTCGGGACTAGCGGGAGTAATGAGCAGTTCTTC
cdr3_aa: CASSLGTSGSNEQFF

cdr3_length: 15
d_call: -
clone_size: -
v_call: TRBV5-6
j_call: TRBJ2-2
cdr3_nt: TGTGCCAGCAGCCCCCAGGGTACCAACACCGGGGAGCTGTTTTTT
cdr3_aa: CASSPQGTNTGELFF

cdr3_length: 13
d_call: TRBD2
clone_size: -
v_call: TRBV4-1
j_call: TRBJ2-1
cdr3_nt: TGCGCCAGCAGCCAGGGACTAGTCAATGAGCAGTTCTTC
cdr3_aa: CASSQGLVNEQFF

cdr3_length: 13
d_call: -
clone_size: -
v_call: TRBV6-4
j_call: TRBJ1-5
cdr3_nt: TGTGCCAGGCAGGGGATGGGCAATCAGCCCCAGCATTTT
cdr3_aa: CARQGMGNQPQHF

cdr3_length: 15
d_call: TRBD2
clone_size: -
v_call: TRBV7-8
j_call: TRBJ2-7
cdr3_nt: TGTGCCAGCAGCCAGGGACTAGCGGGGTCCTACGAGCAGTACTTC
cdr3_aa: CASSQGLAGSYEQYF

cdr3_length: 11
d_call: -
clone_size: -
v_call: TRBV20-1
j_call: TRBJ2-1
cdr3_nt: TGCAGTGCTGGGCCGGAAGGTGAGCAGTTCTTC
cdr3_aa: CSAGPEGEQFF

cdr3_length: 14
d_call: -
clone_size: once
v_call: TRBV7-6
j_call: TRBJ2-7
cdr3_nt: TGTGCCAGCAGCACAACGACAGGACCCTACGAGCAGTACTTC
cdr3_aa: CASSTTTGPYEQYF

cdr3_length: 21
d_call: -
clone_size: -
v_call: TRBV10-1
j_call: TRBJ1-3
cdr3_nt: TGCGCCAGCAGTGAGCCCCGGAAAGGAGCAGTCCCCTTCGGCTCTGGAAACACCATATATTTT
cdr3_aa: CASSEPRKGAVPFGSGNTIYF

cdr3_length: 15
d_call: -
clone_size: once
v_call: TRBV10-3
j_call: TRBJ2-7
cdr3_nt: TGTGCCATCAGTGAGCCGGGAAGTCCTAGGGACGAGCAGTACTTC
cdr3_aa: CAISEPGSPRDEQYF

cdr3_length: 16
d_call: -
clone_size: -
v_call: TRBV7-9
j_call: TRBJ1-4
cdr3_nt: TGTGCCAGCAGCTTAGGGTACCGGGGGACTAATGAAAAACTGTTTTTT
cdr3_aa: CASSLGYRGTNEKLFF

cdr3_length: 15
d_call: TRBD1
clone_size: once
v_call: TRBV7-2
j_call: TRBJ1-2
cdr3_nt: TGTGCCAGCAGCTTTCGGGACAGGGCCTCTGATGGCTACACCTTC
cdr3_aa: CASSFRDRASDGYTF